Each of the 26 T cell receptor beta chains below was sequenced from the same sample in a study of beta chain features in type 1 diabetes. Isolated RNA was reverse transcribed in full, so expressed TCRB transcripts were sequenced. Clones were read by immunoSEQ multiplex PCR, and TCRdb kept only the in-frame ones, dropping some. The sample carries roughly 170,000 clones, approximately 13% recorded once. Sample: central memory CD4+ T cells from blood. The receptors come from a woman between 18 and 29 years old in good health.

This clone was detected only a few times. The chain recombines TRBV25-1 with TRBJ2-7; 7 bases agree with TRBD1. The CDR3 is 15 amino acids. Unmatched junction bases numbered 9, after V lost 2 bases and J lost 5 bases. The germline V gene encodes CDR1 MGHDK and CDR2 SYGVNS. The CDR3 sequence: CASSEVGTGAHEQYF. CDR3 coding DNA: TGTGCCAGCAGTGAAGTTGGCACAGGGGCTCACGAGCAGTACTTC.

The rearrangement uses TRBV5-1 and TRBJ1-3, with 8 bases fitting TRBD1. V gave up 0 bases and J gave up 4 bases; unmatched junction bases: 6. The CDR3 is 16 amino acids. The germline V gene encodes CDR1 SGHRS and CDR2 YFSETQ. The DNA of the CDR3 is TGCGCCAGCAGCTTGGGGGACAGGCCAGCAGGAAACACCATATATTTT. Translated: CASSLGDRPAGNTIYF. The whole variable domain, remainder taken from reference TRBV5-1 and TRBJ1-3, is KAGVTQTPRYLIKTRGQQVTLSCSPISGHRSVSWYQQTPGQGLQFLFEYFSETQRNKGNFPGRFSGRQFSNSRSEMNVSTLELGDSALYLCASSLGDRPAGNTIYFGEGSWLTVV.

Ten or more counts support this clone. V gene TRBV4-2 combines with J gene TRBJ2-1; D not certain. The length of the CDR3 is 14 residues. Germline V gene lookup returns CDR1 LGHNA and CDR2 YNFKEQ. The V end lost 1 base, the J end lost 5 bases, and 9 bases lay between the germline ends. CDR3 DNA sequence: TGTGCCAGCAGCCAAGGAAGAGCTGACAATGAGCAGTTCTTC. It translates to CASSQGRADNEQFF.

J is TRBJ1-3 and V is TRBV9, with 11 bases identical to TRBD1. The CDR3 runs to 17 residues. The junction had 5 bases not matched to a gene; V was cut back by 3 bases and J by 0 bases. CDR1 is SGDLS and CDR2 is YYNGEE in the germline V gene. CDR3 nucleotides: TGTGCCAGCAGCGCAGGGGACAGGGGGTTCTCTGGAAACACCATATATTTT. Protein product: CASSAGDRGFSGNTIYF.

The V gene is TRBV27, the J gene TRBJ2-5; 14 bases align to TRBD2. CDR1 MNHEY and CDR2 SMNVEV come from the germline V gene (reference sequence). V lost 5 bases and J lost 6; bases outside the gene matches: 5. CDR3 length equals 15 residues. The CDR3 DNA sequence: TGTGCCAGCAGTGCCCGACTAGCGGGAGGGAAGACCCAGTACTTC. Amino acid sequence: CASSARLAGGKTQYF.

The chain joins TRBV5-1 to TRBJ2-2, with 7 bases aligning to TRBD1. Germline V lookup: CDR1 SGHRS, CDR2 YFSETQ. This CDR3 comprises 16 residues. V trimming: 3 bases; J trimming: 3 bases; junction bases outside the gene matches: 8. The CDR3 nucleotides are TGCGCCAGCAGCTCCTCGACAGGGTCGGACACCGGGGAGCTGTTTTTT. As protein: CASSSSTGSDTGELFF.

The chain carries TRBV2 and TRBJ2-7; 8 nucleotides line up with TRBD1. J was trimmed by 5 bases and V by 8 bases; bases with no gene match: 11. Germline V gives CDR1 SNHLY, CDR2 FYNNEI. The CDR3 loop spans 14 amino acids. CDR3 region: CASLLGQGSHEQYF. The CDR3 DNA is TGTGCCAGCCTTCTCGGACAGGGATCCCACGAGCAGTACTTC.

This clone was detected ten times or more. This CDR3 is CASSLASSRNEQYF. The CDR3 bases are TGTGCCAGCAGCTTAGCCTCTTCGCGTAACGAGCAGTACTTC. This chain uses TRBV7-2 with TRBJ2-7; D ambiguous. V was shortened by 0 bases and J by 5 bases, with 11 bases between the two germline ends. CDR1 is SGHTA, CDR2 FQGNSA, per germline. The CDR3 contains 14 residues.

This clone was counted a few times. V gene TRBV10-3 combines with J gene TRBJ1-2; 9 bases align to TRBD1. The CDR3 loop spans 14 amino acids. The germline V gene encodes CDR1 ENHRY and CDR2 SYGVKD. Unmatched junction bases numbered 9, after V lost 10 bases and J lost 3 bases. The CDR3 DNA reads TGTGCCAATACCCCCGGGACAGGGCACTATGGCTACACCTTC. This encodes CANTPGTGHYGYTF.

This clone showed up just a few times. The chain carries TRBV10-1 and TRBJ1-1; possibly TRBD1 for D (6 bases). Germline-derived CDR1 and CDR2 are WNHNN and SYGVQD (reference sequence). The V end lost 0 bases, the J end lost 5 bases, and 13 bases lay between the germline ends. The CDR3 has 15 residues. CDR3 DNA: TGCGCCAGCAGTGAGTCAATGTGGGGGCAAACTGAAGCTTTCTTT. Translating it yields CASSESMWGQTEAFF.

This clone was seen only a few times. The chain is built from TRBV7-2 and TRBJ2-1; D is perhaps TRBD2 (6 bases). CDR1 is SGHTA and CDR2 is FQGNSA in the germline V gene. V gave up 11 bases and J gave up 8 bases, with 19 bases separating them. The CDR3 loop spans 13 amino acids. For the CDR3, the DNA is TGTGCCGTCCCCCGGGAGTTAGGGTATGAGCAGTTCTTC. This codes for CAVPRELGYEQFF.

This chain links TRBV5-1 with TRBJ1-5; D uncertain. Deletions cut 0 bases from V and 6 bases from J, with 7 bases between. CDR1 and CDR2 from the germline V gene are SGHRS and YFSETQ. CDR3 length equals 13 residues. For the CDR3, the DNA is TGCGCCAGCAGCTTGGCGGTCGGTCAGCCCCAGCATTTT. Protein: CASSLAVGQPQHF.

The genes are TRBV11-2 and TRBJ1-5; the D gene is possibly TRBD1 (5 bases). Germline V gives CDR1 SGHAT, CDR2 FQNNGV. This CDR3 is 14 amino acids long. The V and J ends lost 3 bases and 3 bases respectively, with 9 bases between them. This CDR3 is CASSLGLNNQPQHF. CDR3 DNA: TGTGCCAGCAGCTTGGGACTCAACAATCAGCCCCAGCATTTT. The full variable domain, its missing parts supplied by reference TRBV11-2 and TRBJ1-5, is EAGVAQSPRYKIIEKRQSVAFWCNPISGHATLYWYQQILGQGPKLLIQFQNNGVVDDSQLPKDRFSAERLKGVDSTLKIQPAKLEDSAVYLCASSLGLNNQPQHFGDGTRLSIL.

The table lists this clone with a few counts. This chain links TRBV13 with TRBJ2-1, with D perhaps TRBD2 (5 bases). This CDR3 is 17 amino acids long. V shed 0 bases and J shed 0 bases, with 12 bases lying between them. CDR1 and CDR2 from the germline V gene are PRHDT and FYEKMQ (reference sequence). DNA for the CDR3: TGTGCCAGCAGCTTAGGAGGTGGGAGACGCTCCTACAATGAGCAGTTCTTC. Translation: CASSLGGGRRSYNEQFF. Complete variable domain (other parts from reference TRBV13 and TRBJ2-1): AAGVIQSPRHLIKEKRETATLKCYPIPRHDTVYWYQQGPGQDPQFLISFYEKMQSDKGSIPDRFSAQQFSDYHSELNMSSLELGDSALYFCASSLGGGRRSYNEQFFGPGTRLTVL.

This chain links TRBV5-4 with TRBJ2-4, with TRBD2 matching 12 bases. Trimming took 0 bases from V and 3 from J; bases not matched to a gene: 4. The CDR3 runs to 17 residues. The V gene's germline CDR1 is SGHNT and CDR2 YYREEE (reference sequence). This CDR3 is CASSLALAGGVKNIQYF. For the CDR3, the DNA is TGTGCCAGCAGCTTGGCTCTAGCGGGAGGGGTCAAAAACATTCAGTACTTC.

This clone was found a few times. This chain joins TRBV19 and TRBJ2-7, with 9 positions matching TRBD1. CDR1 is LNHDA, CDR2 SQIVND, per germline (reference sequence). V gave up 10 bases and J gave up 3 bases; unmatched junction bases: 10. CDR3 length equals 14 residues. In nucleotides, the CDR3 is TGTGCCACTAAGGGACAGGGATCAGTCTACGAGCAGTACTTC. Translating gives CATKGQGSVYEQYF.

This clone turned up a few times. This rearrangement joins TRBV29-1 to TRBJ2-2; 8 nucleotides align to TRBD2. The germline V gene has CDR1 SQVTM and CDR2 ANQGSEA. This CDR3 spans 16 amino acids. V lost 6 bases to trimming and J lost 5 bases; unmatched junction nucleotides: 14. CDR3 sequence reads: CSVSTGGGVWTGELFF. Written as DNA, the CDR3 is TGCAGCGTCTCCACCGGGGGGGGTGTTTGGACCGGGGAGCTGTTTTTT.

This clone has just a few counts. The genes are TRBV28 and TRBJ1-4; unclear D gene. Germline V gives CDR1 MDHEN, CDR2 SYDVKM. This CDR3 is built from 12 residues. V was clipped by 7 bases and J by 14 bases, with 17 bases between them. The CDR3 region is CASKGGGHPLFF. CDR3 DNA sequence: TGTGCCAGCAAGGGAGGAGGGCACCCGCTGTTTTTT.

This sequence joins TRBV7-8 and TRBJ2-1, with D uncertain. Trimming removed 2 bases at V and 4 bases at J, with 6 bases between. From germline, CDR1 is SGHVS and CDR2 FQNEAQ. CDR3 length equals 13 residues. In DNA form, the CDR3 reads TGTGCCAGCAGCTTAAGCTTTTACAATGAGCAGTTCTTC. As protein: CASSLSFYNEQFF.

This clone has more than one count but fewer than ten. The rearrangement links TRBV5-8 to TRBJ1-5, with no clear D. V was clipped by 4 bases and J by 4 bases, with 18 bases between them. Germline CDR1 is SGHTS and CDR2 is YDEGEE. The CDR3 has 16 amino acids. CDR3 amino acids: CASSPGSRPLNQPQHF. CDR3 nucleotides: TGTGCCAGCAGCCCCGGGTCCCGCCCGTTGAATCAGCCCCAGCATTTT.

This rearrangement joins TRBV13 to TRBJ2-1; TRBD2 is a possible D gene (6 bases). Germline V gives CDR1 PRHDT, CDR2 FYEKMQ (reference sequence). V dropped 1 base and J dropped 5 bases, with 12 bases sitting between them. CDR3 size: 15 residues. CDR3 sequence: CASSLEAGSDNEQFF. The CDR3 DNA follows: TGTGCCAGCAGCTTAGAAGCGGGTAGTGACAATGAGCAGTTCTTC. The complete variable domain, with remaining parts taken from reference TRBV13 and TRBJ2-1, reads AAGVIQSPRHLIKEKRETATLKCYPIPRHDTVYWYQQGPGQDPQFLISFYEKMQSDKGSIPDRFSAQQFSDYHSELNMSSLELGDSALYFCASSLEAGSDNEQFFGPGTRLTVL.

This clone was found a few times. The chain carries TRBV9 and TRBJ1-4, with TRBD1 matching over 9 bases. Germline loops: CDR1 SGDLS, CDR2 YYNGEE. This CDR3 comprises 15 residues. The V and J ends lost 5 bases and 6 bases, in that order; junction bases with no gene match: 8. The CDR3 protein is CASSSGTGRHEKLFF. As DNA, the CDR3 is TGTGCCAGCAGTTCCGGGACAGGGAGGCATGAAAAACTGTTTTTT. The variable domain in full, completed from reference TRBV9 and TRBJ1-4, reads DSGVTQTPKHLITATGQRVTLRCSPRSGDLSVYWYQQSLDQGLQFLIQYYNGEERAKGNILERFSAQQFPDLHSELNLSSLELGDSALYFCASSSGTGRHEKLFFGSGTQLSVL.

The V gene is TRBV9, the J gene TRBJ2-1; TRBD2 agrees at 8 bases. CDR1 SGDLS and CDR2 YYNGEE come from the germline V gene. The CDR3 runs 17 residues. J gave up 4 bases and V 0 bases, and 9 bases lay outside the gene matches. Here the CDR3 reads CASSVDSGGAGYNEQFF. CDR3 nucleotide sequence: TGTGCCAGCAGCGTAGATTCGGGAGGGGCCGGGTACAATGAGCAGTTCTTC.

This clone occurred a few times. The V call is TRBV7-8, the J call TRBJ2-7, with TRBD1 matching over 8 bases. Germline values: CDR1 SGHVS, CDR2 FQNEAQ. With 4 bases clipped from V and 4 bases from J, the junction kept 9 bases outside the gene matches. This CDR3 has 15 residues. CDR3 in DNA: TGTGCCAGCAGCTCACCGCGGCAGGGGGCTTACGAGCAGTACTTC. It yields the protein CASSSPRQGAYEQYF.

The V call is TRBV9, the J call TRBJ1-2; the D gene is possibly TRBD1 (6 bases). The CDR3 sequence is 14 residues long. With 3 bases removed from V and 8 bases from J, the gap between germline ends came to 17 bases. CDR1 is SGDLS and CDR2 is YYNGEE in the germline V gene. The CDR3 DNA follows: TGTGCCAGCAGCGGGGTAAGGGGGAAAGAAGGCTACACCTTC. This gives the protein CASSGVRGKEGYTF.

This chain connects TRBV28 to TRBJ2-7; D gene ambiguous. This CDR3 is 15 amino acids long. Trimming took 1 base from V and 5 from J, leaving 15 bases between them. Looked up from germline, CDR1 is MDHEN and CDR2 is SYDVKM. CDR3: CASSLSHGRVNEQYF. The CDR3 DNA is TGTGCCAGCAGTTTATCCCATGGGCGCGTGAACGAGCAGTACTTC.